The rows below give T cell receptor beta chains drawn from one sample of a study of technical replicates of blood from a handful of donors. Produced via immunoSEQ multiplex PCR; TCRdb's table is partial and in-frame only. The profile covers around 85,000 clones, with roughly 94% appearing a single time and 0.2% to 0.3% taken by the ten largest. Sequenced: T cells isolated from PBMCs. These receptors all come from a human donor in good health. The CDR3 runs from the conserved cysteine through the conserved F or W. The order of the fields is D gene, V gene, clone size, J gene, CDR3 protein, CDR3 DNA. D genes are given only for firm matches. The size of a clone is reported for some rows only, either as once, few or many, or as a class for expanded clones.

TRBD1	TRBV19	.	TRBJ2-7	CASSIFSGTGANYEQYF	TGTGCCAGTAGTATTTTTTCCGGGACAGGGGCAAACTACGAGCAGTACTTC
.	TRBV4-1	.	TRBJ1-1	CASSQGRSETNTEAFF	TGCGCCAGCAGCCAAGGCAGGTCAGAAACCAACACTGAAGCTTTCTTT
.	TRBV9	.	TRBJ1-2	CASSVEGRVEYGYTF	TGTGCCAGCAGCGTAGAGGGCAGGGTAGAGTATGGCTACACCTTC
.	TRBV11-3	once	TRBJ2-1	CASSFTGIYNEQFF	TGTGCCAGCAGCTTCACAGGGATTTACAATGAGCAGTTCTTC
TRBD2	TRBV25-1	.	TRBJ2-1	CASSVASGRGNNEQFF	TGTGCCAGCAGTGTGGCTAGCGGGAGGGGGAACAATGAGCAGTTCTTC
TRBD1	TRBV7-9	.	TRBJ1-2	CASSGQGPGYTF	TGTGCCAGCAGCGGACAGGGTCCTGGCTACACCTTC
.	TRBV6-1	.	TRBJ1-2	CASSESTYGYTF	TGTGCCAGCAGTGAGAGCACCTATGGCTACACCTTC
.	TRBV7-7	.	TRBJ1-2	CASSFARGSSLYGYTF	TGTGCTAGCAGCTTCGCCCGGGGGTCTAGTTTATATGGCTACACCTTC
.	TRBV11-2	.	TRBJ2-7	CASSPGPGSYYEQYF	TGTGCCAGCAGCCCAGGACCGGGATCATACTACGAGCAGTACTTC
.	TRBV6-5	.	TRBJ1-1	CASNPDGRRGEAFF	TGTGCCAGCAACCCCGACGGGCGGCGGGGTGAAGCTTTCTTT